Listed below are T cell receptor beta chains from one sample, sequenced in a study of beta chain features in type 1 diabetes. The assay was immunoSEQ multiplex PCR, and TCRdb's table has in-frame clones only and misses some. Of fewer than 25,000 clones in the sample, approximately 69% were seen once. Sample: Tregs from blood. The receptors derive from a man between 18 and 29 years old with type 1 diabetes. CDR3s include the opening cysteine and the closing phenylalanine or tryptophan. D genes are given only for firm matches. Some rows have no size entry. The others give once, few or many, or a class for an expanded clone.

V gene,D gene,J gene,clone size,CDR3 DNA,CDR3 protein
TRBV7-9,-,TRBJ1-1,few,TGTGCCAGCACTTCGTCCAGGGTCGGGGCTTTCTTT,CASTSSRVGAFF
TRBV18,-,TRBJ1-2,few,TGTGCCAGCTCACCCATAATGGGGGCGATCTATGGCTACACCTTC,CASSPIMGAIYGYTF
TRBV5-4,TRBD2,TRBJ2-3,-,TGTGCCAGCAGCCGCCGTTTAGCGGGGGCCCGAGATACGCAGTATTTT,CASSRRLAGARDTQYF
TRBV9,-,TRBJ1-1,few,TGTGCCAGCAGCACTTACGGTTCCACTGAAGCTTTCTTT,CASSTYGSTEAFF
TRBV19,-,TRBJ2-1,-,TGTGCCAGTAGTACCCCGGGACTGTCCACCCAAGCCTTCTTC,CASSTPGLSTQAFF
TRBV11-2,-,TRBJ2-1,-,TGTGCCAGCACCCGAGACTCCGCACTCTACAATGAGCAGTTCTTC,CASTRDSALYNEQFF
TRBV6-5,-,TRBJ2-3,-,TGTGCCAGCAGTTACGGGACTGGGGACACAGATACGCAGTATTTT,CASSYGTGDTDTQYF
TRBV27,TRBD2,TRBJ2-1,-,TGTGCCAGCAGTCGAGGGACTAGCGGGAGCTCCTTCTACTCCTACAATGAGCAGTTCTTC,CASSRGTSGSSFYSYNEQFF
TRBV7-2,-,TRBJ1-4,few,TGTGCCAGCAGCCCTCGGTCAGGAAGTGAAAAACTGTTTTTT,CASSPRSGSEKLFF
TRBV18,-,TRBJ1-2,few,TGTGCCAGCTCACCAGACTTTAACTATGGCTACACCTTC,CASSPDFNYGYTF
TRBV6-5,-,TRBJ1-2,-,TGTGCCAGCAGTTACCGGGGGTCTTTAGGTGGCTACACCTTC,CASSYRGSLGGYTF
TRBV7-9,-,TRBJ1-2,few,TGTGCCAGCAGCTTGCGATTCTATGGCTACACCTTC,CASSLRFYGYTF
TRBV11-2,TRBD1,TRBJ1-3,-,TGTGCCAGCAGCTTAATCGGGACAGGGATCACTGGAAACACCATATATTTT,CASSLIGTGITGNTIYF
TRBV30,TRBD1,TRBJ2-4,-,TGTGCCTGGAGTGGACAGGGCTACATTCAGTACTTC,CAWSGQGYIQYF
TRBV7-2,TRBD1,TRBJ2-7,-,TGTGCCAGCAGCTCAAGTGTGGGACAGGGTTACGAGCAGTACTTC,CASSSSVGQGYEQYF
TRBV28,-,TRBJ2-3,-,TGTGCCAGCAGTTTCTCCCCCTCCCACGGGTTCGCAGATACGCAGTATTTT,CASSFSPSHGFADTQYF
TRBV29-1,TRBD1,TRBJ1-1,few,TGCAGCGTTTCAGGGGGCCTCAGGGCTTTCTTT,CSVSGGLRAFF